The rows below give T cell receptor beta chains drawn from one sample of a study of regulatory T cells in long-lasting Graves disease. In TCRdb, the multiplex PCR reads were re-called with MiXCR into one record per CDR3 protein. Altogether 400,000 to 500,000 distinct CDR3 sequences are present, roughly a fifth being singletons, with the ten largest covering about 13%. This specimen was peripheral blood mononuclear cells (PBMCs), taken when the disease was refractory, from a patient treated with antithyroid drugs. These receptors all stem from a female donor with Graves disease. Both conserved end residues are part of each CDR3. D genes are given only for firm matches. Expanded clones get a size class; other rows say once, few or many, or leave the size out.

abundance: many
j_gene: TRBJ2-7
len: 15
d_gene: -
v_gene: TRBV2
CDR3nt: TGTGCCAGCACCAGTAGGGACACAGGAACCTACGAGCAGTACTTC
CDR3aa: CASTSRDTGTYEQYF

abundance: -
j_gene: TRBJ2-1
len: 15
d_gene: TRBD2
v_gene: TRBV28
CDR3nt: TGTGCCAGCAGCTTAGCGGGAGGTAGGAACAATGAGCAGTTCTTC
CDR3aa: CASSLAGGRNNEQFF

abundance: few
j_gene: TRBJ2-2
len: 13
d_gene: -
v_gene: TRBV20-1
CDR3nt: TGCAGTGCTAGAGTCTACTCCACCGGGGAGCTGTTTTTT
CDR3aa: CSARVYSTGELFF

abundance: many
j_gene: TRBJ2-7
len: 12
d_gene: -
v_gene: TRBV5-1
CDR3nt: TGCGCCAGCAGCTTGGAAAGTGACGAGCAGTACTTC
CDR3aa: CASSLESDEQYF

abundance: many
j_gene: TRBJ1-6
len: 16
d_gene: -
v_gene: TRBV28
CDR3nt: TGTGCCAGCAGTTCGCCCTTAGGGGGTTTTGGTTCACCCCTCCACTTT
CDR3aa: CASSSPLGGFGSPLHF

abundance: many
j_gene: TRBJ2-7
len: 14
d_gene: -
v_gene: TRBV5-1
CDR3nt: TGCGCCAGCAGCTTACAGGGCGACTCCTACGAGCAGTACTTC
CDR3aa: CASSLQGDSYEQYF

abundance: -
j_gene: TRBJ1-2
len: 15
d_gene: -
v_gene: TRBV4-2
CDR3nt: TGTGCCAGCAGCCAAGGAGTCGGACAATCGACTGGCTACACCTTC
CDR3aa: CASSQGVGQSTGYTF

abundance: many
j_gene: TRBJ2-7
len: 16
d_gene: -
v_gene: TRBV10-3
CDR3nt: TGTGCCATCAGTGACATGCAGCTGACTAGCTCCTACGAGCAGTACTTC
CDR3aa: CAISDMQLTSSYEQYF

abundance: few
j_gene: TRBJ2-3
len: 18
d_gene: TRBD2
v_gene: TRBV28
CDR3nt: TGTGCCAGCAGTTTCCCCGCCCGGGGGGGAACTAGCACAGATACGCAGTATTTT
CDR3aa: CASSFPARGGTSTDTQYF

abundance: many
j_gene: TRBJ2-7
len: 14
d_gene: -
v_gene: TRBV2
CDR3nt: TGTGCCAGCAGTGTGGAGGCCCGATCCTACGAGCAGTACTTC
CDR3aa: CASSVEARSYEQYF

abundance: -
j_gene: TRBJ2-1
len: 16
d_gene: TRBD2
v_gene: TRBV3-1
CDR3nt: TGTGCCAGCAGCCAGAATACGGGAGGGATTTACAATGAGCAGTTCTTC
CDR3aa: CASSQNTGGIYNEQFF

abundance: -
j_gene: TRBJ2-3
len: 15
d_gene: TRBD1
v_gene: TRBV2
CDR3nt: TGTGCCAGCGGGATGCTAGGACAGGGACCAGATACGCAGTATTTT
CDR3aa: CASGMLGQGPDTQYF

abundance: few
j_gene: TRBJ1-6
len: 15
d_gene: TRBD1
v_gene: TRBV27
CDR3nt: TGTGCCAGCAGTTTCGGACAGGGAGGTAATTCACCCCTCCACTTT
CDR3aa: CASSFGQGGNSPLHF

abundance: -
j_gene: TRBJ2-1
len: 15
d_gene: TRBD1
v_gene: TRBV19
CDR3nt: TGTGCCAGTAGTCCAGCCGCCAGGGGGTCACATGAGCAGTTCTTC
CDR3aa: CASSPAARGSHEQFF

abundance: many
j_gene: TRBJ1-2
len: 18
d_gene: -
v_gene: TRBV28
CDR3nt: TGTGCCAGCAGTTACCCGAGTGTTTCGGGTCCGGTAGCTTATGGCTACACCTTC
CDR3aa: CASSYPSVSGPVAYGYTF

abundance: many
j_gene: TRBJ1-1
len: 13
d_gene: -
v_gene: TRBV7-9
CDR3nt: TGTGCCAGCAGAACCGACAGAAACACTGAAGCTTTCTTT
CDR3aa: CASRTDRNTEAFF

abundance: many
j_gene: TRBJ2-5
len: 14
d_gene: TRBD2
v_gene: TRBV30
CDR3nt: TGTGCCTGGAGTCCTGGACTAGCGGAAGAGACCCAGTACTTC
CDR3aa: CAWSPGLAEETQYF

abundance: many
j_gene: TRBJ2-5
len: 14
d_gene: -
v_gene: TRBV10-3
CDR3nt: TGTGCCATCAGTGATAGAGGCGGGACGGAGACCCAGTACTTC
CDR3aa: CAISDRGGTETQYF

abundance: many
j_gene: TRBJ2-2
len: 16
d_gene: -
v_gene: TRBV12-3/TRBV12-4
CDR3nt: TGTGCCAGCAGCCCAGGGGGAGGGGCGGGGACCGGGGAGCTGTTTTTT
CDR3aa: CASSPGGGAGTGELFF

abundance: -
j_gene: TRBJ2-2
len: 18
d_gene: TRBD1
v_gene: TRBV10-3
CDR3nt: TGTGCCATCAGTGAGACAGGGGGCTTAAATGAGGTCACCGGGGAGCTGTTTTTT
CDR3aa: CAISETGGLNEVTGELFF

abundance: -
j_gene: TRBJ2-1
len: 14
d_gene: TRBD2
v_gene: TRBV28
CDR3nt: TGTGCCAGCAGCGGGGGGGACGTTAACAATGAGCAGTTCTTC
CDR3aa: CASSGGDVNNEQFF

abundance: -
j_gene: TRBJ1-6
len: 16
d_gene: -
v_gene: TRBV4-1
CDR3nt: TGCGCCAGCAGCCAAACCCCGAGTGGGCGGAATTCACCCCTCCACTTT
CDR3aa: CASSQTPSGRNSPLHF

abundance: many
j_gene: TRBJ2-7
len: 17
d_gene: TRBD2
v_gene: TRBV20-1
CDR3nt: TGCAGTGCTAGTGAGGACGAGCGGCGGGAGAACTACTACGAGCAGTACTTC
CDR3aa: CSASEDERRENYYEQYF

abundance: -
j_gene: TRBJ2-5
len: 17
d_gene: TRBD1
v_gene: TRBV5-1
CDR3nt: TGCGCCAGCAGCTTTAATCCAGGGGGCGGATCGGAAGAGACCCAGTACTTC
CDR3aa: CASSFNPGGGSEETQYF

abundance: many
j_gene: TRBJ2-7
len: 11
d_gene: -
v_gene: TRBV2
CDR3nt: TGTGCCAGCACTGACGCCTACGAGCAGTACTTC
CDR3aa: CASTDAYEQYF

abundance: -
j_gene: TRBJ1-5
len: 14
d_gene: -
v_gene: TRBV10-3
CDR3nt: TGTGCCATCAGTGAAGAGAGGGGGAATCAGCCCCAGCATTTT
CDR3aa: CAISEERGNQPQHF

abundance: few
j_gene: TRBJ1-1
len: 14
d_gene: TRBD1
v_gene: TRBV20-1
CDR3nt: TGCAGTGCTGACAGGGTTGATTCGGACACTGAAGCTCTCTTT
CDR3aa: CSADRVDSDTEALF

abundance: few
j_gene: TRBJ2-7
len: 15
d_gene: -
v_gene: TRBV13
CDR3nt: TGTGCCAGCAGTTCCGGGGCAGAAAGCTCCTACGAGCAGTACTTC
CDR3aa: CASSSGAESSYEQYF

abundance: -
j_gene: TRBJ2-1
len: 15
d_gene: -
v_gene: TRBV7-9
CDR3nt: TGTGCCAGCAGCGAACCTGGCAACTCCTACAATGAGCAGTTCTTC
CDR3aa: CASSEPGNSYNEQFF

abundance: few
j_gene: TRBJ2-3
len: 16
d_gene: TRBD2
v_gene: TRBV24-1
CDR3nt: TGTGCCACCGAGAAGGTAGCGGGAGGTGGGACAGATACGCAGTATTTT
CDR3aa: CATEKVAGGGTDTQYF

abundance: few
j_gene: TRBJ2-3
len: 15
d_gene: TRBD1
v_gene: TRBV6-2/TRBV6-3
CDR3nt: TGTGCCAGCAGTGAAGGGACAGGGGACACAGATACGCAGTATTTT
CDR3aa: CASSEGTGDTDTQYF

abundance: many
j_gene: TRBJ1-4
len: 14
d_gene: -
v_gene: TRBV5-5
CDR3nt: TGTGCCAGCAGCTCCACCTCAACTAATGAAAAACTGTTTTTT
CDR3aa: CASSSTSTNEKLFF

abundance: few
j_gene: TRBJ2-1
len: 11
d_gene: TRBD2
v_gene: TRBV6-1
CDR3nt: TGTGCCAGCAGGGCGGGAGATGAGCAGTTCTTC
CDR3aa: CASRAGDEQFF

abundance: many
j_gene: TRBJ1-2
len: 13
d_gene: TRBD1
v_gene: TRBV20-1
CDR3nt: TGCAGTGCCCCTCCCCTGACAGGGTTCGGCTACACCTTC
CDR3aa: CSAPPLTGFGYTF

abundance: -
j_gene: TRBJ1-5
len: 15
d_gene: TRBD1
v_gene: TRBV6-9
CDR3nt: TGTGCCAGCAGTTACCGGGACAGGGGCAATCAGCCCCAGCATTTT
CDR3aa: CASSYRDRGNQPQHF

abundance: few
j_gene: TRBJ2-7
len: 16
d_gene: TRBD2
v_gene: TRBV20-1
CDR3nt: TGCAGTGCTGTCCCCGGGCGGGAGGGTAATACCTACGAGCAGTACTTC
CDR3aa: CSAVPGREGNTYEQYF

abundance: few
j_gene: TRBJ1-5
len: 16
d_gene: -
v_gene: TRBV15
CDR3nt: TGTGCCACCAGGGCAGGGCAACCCACTAGCAATCAGCCCCAGCATTTT
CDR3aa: CATRAGQPTSNQPQHF

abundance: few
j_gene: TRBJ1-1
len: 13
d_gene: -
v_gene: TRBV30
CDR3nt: TGTGCCTGGGCCGTGGGGGGGAACACTGAAGCTTTCTTT
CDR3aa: CAWAVGGNTEAFF

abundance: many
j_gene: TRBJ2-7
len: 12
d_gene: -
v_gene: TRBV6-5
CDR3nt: TGTGCCAGCAGTTACGCACAAGACGAGCAGTACTTC
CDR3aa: CASSYAQDEQYF

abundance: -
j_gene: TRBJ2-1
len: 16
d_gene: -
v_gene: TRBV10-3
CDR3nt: TGTGCCACCACCGCCAGGCGAGGAGATGAAGACAATGAGCAGTTCTTC
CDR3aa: CATTARRGDEDNEQFF

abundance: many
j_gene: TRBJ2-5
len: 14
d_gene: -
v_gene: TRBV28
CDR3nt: TGTGCCAGCAGCGTCGACAGCACGACGGAGACCCAGTACTTC
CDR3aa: CASSVDSTTETQYF

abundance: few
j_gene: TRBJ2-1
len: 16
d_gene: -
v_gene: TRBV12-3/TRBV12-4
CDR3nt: TGTGCCAGCAGTTTATTCCTCCCGGATAAAGACAATGAGCAGTTCTTC
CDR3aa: CASSLFLPDKDNEQFF

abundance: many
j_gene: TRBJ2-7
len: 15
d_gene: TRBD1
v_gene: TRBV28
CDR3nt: TGTGCCAGCACAGGGGACAGGGTGATTTCCTACGAGCAGTACTTC
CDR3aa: CASTGDRVISYEQYF

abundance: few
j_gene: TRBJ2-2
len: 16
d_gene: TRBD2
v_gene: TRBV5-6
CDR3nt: TGTGCCAGCAGCGATAGCGGGAGGCGAGACACCGGGGAGCTGTTTTTT
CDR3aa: CASSDSGRRDTGELFF

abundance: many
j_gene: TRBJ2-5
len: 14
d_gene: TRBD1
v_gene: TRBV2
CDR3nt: TGTGCCAGCAGCGCGATCCGACAGGGAGAGACCCAGTACTTC
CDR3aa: CASSAIRQGETQYF

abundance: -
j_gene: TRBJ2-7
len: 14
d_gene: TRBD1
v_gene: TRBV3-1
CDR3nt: TGTGCCAGCAGCCGGGACAGGGACAACTCCGGGCAGTACTTC
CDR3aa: CASSRDRDNSGQYF

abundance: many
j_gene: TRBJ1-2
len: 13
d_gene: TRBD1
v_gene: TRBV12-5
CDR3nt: TGTGCTAGTGGTACCGGACAGGGCTATGGCTACACCTTC
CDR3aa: CASGTGQGYGYTF

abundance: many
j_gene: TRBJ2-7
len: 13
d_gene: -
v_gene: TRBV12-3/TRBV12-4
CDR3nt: TGTGCCAGCAGTTTGGAGGACTCCTACGAGCAGTACTTC
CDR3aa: CASSLEDSYEQYF

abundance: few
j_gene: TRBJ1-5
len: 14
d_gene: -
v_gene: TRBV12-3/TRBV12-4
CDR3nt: TGTGCCAGCAGTTTCCCCCCAGGCCGGCAGCCCCAGCATTTT
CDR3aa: CASSFPPGRQPQHF

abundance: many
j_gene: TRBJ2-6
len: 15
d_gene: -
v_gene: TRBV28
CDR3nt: TGTGCCAGCAGGAGTAGACAATCCGGGGCCAACGTCCTGACTTTC
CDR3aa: CASRSRQSGANVLTF

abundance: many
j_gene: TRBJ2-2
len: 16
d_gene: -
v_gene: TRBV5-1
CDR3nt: TGCGCCAGCAGCTCGGGGTTGGGTGGAGACACCGGGGAGCTGTTTTTT
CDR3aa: CASSSGLGGDTGELFF

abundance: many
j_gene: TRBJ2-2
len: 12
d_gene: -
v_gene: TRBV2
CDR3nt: TGTGCCAGCATACAGCCCACCGGGGAGCTGTTTTTT
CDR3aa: CASIQPTGELFF

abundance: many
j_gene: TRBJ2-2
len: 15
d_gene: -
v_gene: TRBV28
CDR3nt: TGTGCCAGCAGCAGGGCTGGGGGCAGGGCCGGGGAGCTGTTTTTT
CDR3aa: CASSRAGGRAGELFF